Listed below are T cell receptor beta chains from one sample, sequenced in a study of long-term antiretroviral therapy in people with HIV. Repertoires were generated with immunoSEQ multiplex PCR, while TCRdb's copy carries only in-frame clones and drops some. The sample yields 30,000 to 40,000 clones, about 80% seen once. The material sequenced was unsorted PBMCs, taken 0.6 years after starting antiretroviral therapy. The receptors were gathered from a man between 18 and 29 years old with HIV. Both conserved end residues are part of each CDR3. The D gene is left open where the match is weak. The size field is filled for only some rows; it gives once, few, many or a size class.

TRBD2	few	TRBV5-4	TRBJ2-5	CASSLASGSGAGETQYF	TGTGCCAGCAGCTTGGCTAGCGGGAGTGGGGCGGGAGAGACCCAGTACTTC
TRBD2	NA	TRBV7-2	TRBJ2-1	CASSLALAGIDEQFF	TGTGCCAGCAGCTTAGCACTAGCGGGAATCGATGAGCAGTTCTTC
NA	NA	TRBV4-2	TRBJ1-2	CASSQDRAANYGYTF	TGTGCCAGCAGCCAAGATCGGGCGGCTAACTATGGCTACACCTTC
TRBD1	NA	TRBV6-1	TRBJ2-2	CASRRDRGLRELFF	TGTGCCAGCAGGAGGGACAGGGGGCTACGGGAGCTGTTTTTT
TRBD1	NA	TRBV5-4	TRBJ1-2	CASSQGQGADGYTF	TGTGCCAGCAGCCAGGGACAGGGGGCGGACGGCTACACCTTC
NA	NA	TRBV18	TRBJ2-5	CASSPRPSETQYF	TGTGCCAGCTCACCAAGGCCCAGTGAGACCCAGTACTTC
NA	NA	TRBV30	TRBJ2-7	CAWSVQGSYEQYF	TGTGCCTGGAGTGTACAAGGGTCCTACGAGCAGTACTTC
NA	NA	TRBV11-2	TRBJ1-2	CASSLAPYGYTF	TGTGCCAGCAGCTTAGCCCCGTATGGCTACACCTTC
NA	NA	TRBV4-3	TRBJ2-7	CASSPETGSEQYF	TGCGCCAGCAGCCCAGAAACAGGGTCCGAGCAGTACTTC
TRBD2	once	TRBV28	TRBJ2-7	CASSLSRTSGKFNEQYF	TGTGCCAGCAGTTTATCGAGGACTAGCGGGAAGTTTAACGAGCAGTACTTC
NA	few	TRBV2	TRBJ1-3	CASSTDSNSGNTIYF	TGTGCCAGCAGTACGGACAGCAACTCTGGAAACACCATATATTTT
TRBD1	NA	TRBV4-2	TRBJ1-5	CASSQDYDRGGNQPQHF	TGTGCCAGCAGCCAAGATTATGACAGGGGCGGGAATCAGCCCCAGCATTTT
TRBD2	NA	TRBV29-1	TRBJ2-1	CSVIAGGMSSYNEQFF	TGCAGCGTTATAGCGGGAGGGATGAGCTCCTACAATGAGCAGTTCTTC
NA	NA	TRBV2	TRBJ2-2	CASGSGRNTGELFF	TGTGCCAGCGGTAGCGGTAGGAACACCGGGGAGCTGTTTTTT
TRBD2	NA	TRBV11-2	TRBJ2-1	CASRGTSIYNEQFF	TGTGCCAGCAGAGGGACTAGCATCTACAATGAGCAGTTCTTC
TRBD1	NA	TRBV5-1	TRBJ2-5	CASSLGQGEETQYF	TGCGCCAGCAGCTTGGGACAGGGGGAAGAGACCCAGTACTTC
NA	once	TRBV5-1	TRBJ2-7	CASSPLGYEQYF	TGCGCCAGCAGCCCCCTTGGCTACGAGCAGTACTTC
TRBD1	NA	TRBV5-4	TRBJ2-6	CASSRPGGFQRANVLTF	TGTGCCAGCAGCCGGCCAGGGGGTTTTCAGCGGGCCAACGTCCTGACTTTC
TRBD1	NA	TRBV4-3	TRBJ2-3	CASSQDPGDRTDTQYF	TGCGCCAGCAGCCAAGACCCAGGGGACAGGACAGATACGCAGTATTTT
TRBD1	NA	TRBV7-2	TRBJ1-4	CASSLAGTGGGEKLFF	TGTGCCAGCAGCTTAGCAGGGACAGGGGGCGGTGAAAAACTGTTTTTT
TRBD1	NA	TRBV5-1	TRBJ2-7	CASSSYRGGSYEQYF	TGCGCCAGCAGCTCATACAGGGGTGGGTCCTACGAGCAGTACTTC
NA	once	TRBV5-1	TRBJ1-4	CASSLQGFTNEKLFF	TGCGCCAGCAGCCTGCAGGGTTTTACTAATGAAAAACTGTTTTTT
NA	NA	TRBV5-5	TRBJ1-2	CASSYDLNYGYTF	TGTGCCAGCAGTTACGACCTGAACTATGGCTACACCTTC
NA	NA	TRBV4-3	TRBJ2-1	CASSQDLPDEQFF	TGCGCCAGCAGCCAAGATTTACCTGATGAGCAGTTCTTC
TRBD2	NA	TRBV7-8	TRBJ2-7	CASSPRLAGVVSSSYEQYF	TGTGCCAGCAGCCCACGACTAGCGGGAGTAGTATCGAGCTCCTACGAGCAGTACTTC
TRBD1	NA	TRBV7-6	TRBJ2-7	CASSRLRPGQGSHEQYF	TGTGCCAGCAGCCGCCTGAGGCCGGGACAGGGATCTCACGAGCAGTACTTC
NA	NA	TRBV10-1	TRBJ1-1	CASSRLEVRAFF	TGCGCCAGCAGTCGGCTGGAGGTACGTGCTTTCTTT
TRBD1	NA	TRBV18	TRBJ1-1	CASSPNSGTVRPNTEAFF	TGTGCCAGCTCACCTAATTCCGGGACAGTCCGCCCCAACACTGAAGCTTTCTTT
NA	NA	TRBV10-3	TRBJ2-7	CAIGALMEQYF	TGTGCCATCGGGGCGTTGATGGAGCAGTACTTC
NA	NA	TRBV28	TRBJ1-3	CASTPGGTIYF	TGTGCCAGCACCCCCGGAGGCACCATATATTTT
TRBD2	NA	TRBV10-2	TRBJ2-3	CASGRLAGGGTDTQYF	TGCGCCAGCGGGAGACTAGCGGGAGGCGGAACAGATACGCAGTATTTT
NA	NA	TRBV5-4	TRBJ1-1	CASSPQWGLEAFF	TGTGCCAGCAGCCCGCAGTGGGGCCTTGAAGCTTTCTTT
NA	NA	TRBV29-1	TRBJ2-7	CSVGPWDNSYEQYF	TGCAGCGTTGGGCCATGGGACAACTCCTACGAGCAGTACTTC
NA	NA	TRBV7-6	TRBJ1-1	CASSPGTDEAFF	TGTGCCAGCAGCCCAGGGACGGATGAAGCTTTCTTT
TRBD2	NA	TRBV10-3	TRBJ2-7	CAISEPGLASSYEQYF	TGTGCCATCAGTGAGCCGGGACTAGCGAGCTCCTACGAGCAGTACTTC
NA	NA	TRBV29-1	TRBJ2-3	CSVDLATDTQYF	TGCAGCGTTGACCTGGCCACAGATACGCAGTATTTT
NA	NA	TRBV5-1	TRBJ1-5	CASSLRQANQPQHF	TGCGCCAGCAGCTTAAGGCAGGCTAATCAGCCCCAGCATTTT
TRBD1	NA	TRBV28	TRBJ2-7	CASIEGTATGDQYF	TGTGCCAGCATCGAGGGGACAGCGACCGGGGATCAGTACTTC
NA	NA	TRBV19	TRBJ2-7	CASSSLATGGEQYF	TGTGCCAGTAGTTCTCTAGCGACCGGCGGCGAGCAGTACTTC
NA	NA	TRBV6-1	TRBJ2-7	CASSEQSGREQYF	TGTGCCAGCAGTGAACAGTCAGGTCGAGAGCAGTACTTC
TRBD1	NA	TRBV5-8	TRBJ1-5	CASSRDRAQPQHF	TGTGCCAGCAGCCGTGACAGGGCCCAGCCCCAGCATTTT
NA	NA	TRBV10-3	TRBJ2-7	CAISRGGTYEQYF	TGTGCCATCAGCCGAGGCGGTACCTACGAGCAGTACTTC